Reported below is one TCR beta chain. Antigen specificity is unknown. Assay: immunoSEQ multiplex PCR; the TCRdb copy retains only in-frame clones and omits some. The data contain 180,000 or so clones, 87% of them singletons. V lost 1 base, J lost 2 bases, and 10 bases lay in between. The germline V gene has CDR1 SGHDT and CDR2 YYEEEE. The CDR3 extends over 16 amino acids. These data are taken from a study of Ad26.COV2.S vaccination and SARS-CoV-2 variants. Findings and caveats of the study: Possibly, TCR breadth and depth analyses underestimated total T cell responses. The study found similar non-spike TCR breadth in vaccine and placebo recipients.

The sequence came from a human donor who had recovered from COVID-19. The sample here was peripheral blood, taken after recovery from COVID-19. V usage is TRBV5-6 and J usage is TRBJ2-6; D unclear. CDR3 sequence: CASSLIVYAGANVLTF. As DNA, the CDR3 is TGTGCCAGCAGCTTGATTGTTTATGCTGGGGCCAACGTCCTGACTTTC.